This TCR beta chain was identified during a study of molecular identifiers for immune sequencing clone quantification. TCR libraries were built in bulk with a published protocol and specific TCR primers. TCRdb independently ran MiXCR on the PCR reads; one entry per CDR3 protein. This sample has about 640,000 distinct CDR3 sequences, with approximately 20% found just once. This clonotype has a handful of counts. Sorting isolated naive CD8 T cells as CD8+CD4-CCR7+CD45RA+ events. The CDR3 has 16 residues. V gave up 0 bases and J gave up 0 bases, with 10 bases separating them. CDR1 is SGHTS and CDR2 is YDEGEE in the germline V gene.

The sample consisted of naive CD8+ T cells from blood, with Jurkat cell RNA spiked in. This sample's subset: FACS-sorted CD8+CD4-CCR7+CD45RA+ naive T cells. This TCR was recovered from a human donor in good health. Some libraries in this study had Jurkat cell RNA spiked in. This chain joins TRBV5-8 and TRBJ2-1; D uncertain. Written as DNA, the CDR3 is TGTGCCAGCAGCTTGGGGGTCCAGAGCTCCTACAATGAGCAGTTCTTC. Its translation is CASSLGVQSSYNEQFF.